A selection of T cell receptor beta chains follows, all from one sample in a study of cytomegalovirus exposure and HLA in healthy donors. Repertoires were generated with immunoSEQ multiplex PCR, while TCRdb's copy carries only in-frame clones and drops some. The sample lists about 110,000 clones, 55% to 65% occurring once. Sequencing input: PBMCs. The source of these receptors is a woman aged 25 to 39 in good health and CMV-seronegative. CDR3s include the opening cysteine and the closing phenylalanine or tryptophan. D genes are given only for firm matches. Only part of the rows carry a size: once, few, many, or a class if the clone is expanded.

TRBJ2-3 - TRBD2 TRBV10-3 CAISESPTVAGGTDTQYF TGTGCCATCAGTGAGTCCCCGACTGTCGCGGGAGGGACAGATACGCAGTATTTT
TRBJ2-7 - TRBD2 TRBV16 CASSQTRGVGQYF TGTGCCAGCAGCCAGACTCGGGGGGTTGGGCAGTACTTC
TRBJ2-7 - - TRBV6-1 CASSEQASYEQYF TGTGCCAGCAGTGAGCAGGCTTCCTACGAGCAGTACTTC
TRBJ1-5 few - TRBV10-1 CASSEGRGNQPQHF TGCGCCAGCAGTGAGGGTCGGGGCAATCAGCCCCAGCATTTT
TRBJ2-3 - TRBD1 TRBV7-9 CAGDRGNTDTQYF TGTGCCGGGGACAGGGGTAACACAGATACGCAGTATTTT
TRBJ1-1 - - TRBV15 CATSRTRQLDTEAFF TGTGCCACCAGCAGAACCAGACAGCTAGACACTGAAGCTTTCTTT
TRBJ2-7 - TRBD1 TRBV5-6 CASSGGQGASSYEQYF TGTGCCAGCAGCGGAGGACAGGGGGCGAGCTCCTACGAGCAGTACTTC
TRBJ2-7 - TRBD2 TRBV7-2 CASSRTSSSSYEQYF TGTGCCAGCAGCCGGACTAGCTCTAGCTCCTACGAGCAGTACTTC
TRBJ1-2 - - TRBV30 CAWSPMPVSGYTF TGTGCCTGGAGTCCCATGCCGGTTAGCGGCTACACCTTC
TRBJ2-2 - TRBD2 TRBV27 CASSFTGLARSRTGELFF TGTGCCAGCAGTTTCACGGGACTAGCGAGGTCGAGGACCGGGGAGCTGTTTTTT
TRBJ2-7 - - TRBV28 CASRAGGSEQYF TGTGCCAGCAGGGCGGGTGGTTCCGAGCAGTACTTC
TRBJ2-1 few TRBD1 TRBV27 CASSRPGTGDYNEQFF TGTGCCAGCAGCCGGCCCGGGACAGGGGACTACAATGAGCAGTTCTTC
TRBJ2-1 - - TRBV5-4 CASSLLSSYNEQFF TGTGCCAGCAGCTTGCTTAGCTCCTACAATGAGCAGTTCTTC
TRBJ2-1 - TRBD2 TRBV5-1 CASSLLAGRSYNEQFF TGCGCCAGCAGTTTATTAGCGGGTAGATCCTACAATGAGCAGTTCTTC
TRBJ2-7 - - TRBV30 CAWSGYQTVYEQYF TGTGCCTGGTCCGGGTACCAGACAGTCTACGAGCAGTACTTC
TRBJ1-1 - TRBD1 TRBV5-1 CASSPDRYQNTEAFF TGCGCCAGCAGCCCGGACAGGTATCAGAACACTGAAGCTTTCTTT
TRBJ2-3 few - TRBV4-3 CASSQDSRSPDTQYF TGCGCCAGCAGCCAAGATTCGAGAAGCCCAGATACGCAGTATTTT
TRBJ2-3 - - TRBV5-1 CASSLMASTDTQYF TGCGCCAGCAGCTTGATGGCTAGCACAGATACGCAGTATTTT
TRBJ2-7 - TRBD1 TRBV9 CASSSRTGYVEQYF TGTGCCAGCAGCTCCCGGACAGGGTATGTCGAGCAGTACTTC
TRBJ2-1 - - TRBV6-6 CASSHRDYNEQFF TGTGCCAGCAGCCACAGGGACTACAATGAGCAGTTCTTC
TRBJ1-1 - - TRBV11-1 CASSLGQLNTEAFF TGTGCCAGCAGCTTAGGACAGTTGAACACTGAAGCTTTCTTT
TRBJ1-5 - TRBD1 TRBV5-1 CASSSGGTGDQPQHF TGCGCCAGCAGCTCAGGGGGAACAGGGGATCAGCCCCAGCATTTT
TRBJ2-5 - - TRBV28 CASSSALYSRGLRETQYF TGTGCCAGCAGTTCCGCTTTATATTCCAGGGGATTGCGAGAGACCCAGTACTTC
TRBJ2-7 - TRBD2 TRBV27 CASSLSPGSGRAYEQYF TGTGCCAGCAGTTTATCCCCGGGTAGCGGGAGGGCATACGAGCAGTACTTC
TRBJ1-2 - - TRBV28 CASTSIIQGNGYTF TGTGCCAGCACCAGCATAATACAGGGAAATGGCTACACCTTC
TRBJ2-1 - TRBD2 TRBV4-2 CASSHEAGGPYNEQFF TGTGCCAGCAGCCATGAAGCGGGAGGGCCTTACAATGAGCAGTTCTTC
TRBJ2-1 - TRBD2 TRBV6-6 CASSQIAGGPGNEQFF TGTGCCAGCAGTCAAATAGCGGGAGGGCCCGGGAATGAGCAGTTCTTC
TRBJ2-7 - TRBD2 TRBV6-5 CASSGTSGRAHEQYF TGTGCCAGCAGTGGGACTAGCGGGAGGGCCCACGAGCAGTACTTC
TRBJ2-1 - - TRBV27 CASSIKGDEQFF TGTGCCAGCAGCATCAAGGGGGATGAGCAGTTCTTC
TRBJ2-1 - - TRBV30 CAWRTLRGGSLSYNEQFF TGTGCCTGGAGGACTCTCCGGGGTGGTAGCCTAAGCTACAATGAGCAGTTCTTC
TRBJ2-1 - TRBD2 TRBV27 CASSLRTSGSVYEQFF TGTGCCAGCAGTCTGAGAACTAGCGGGAGCGTATATGAGCAGTTCTTC
TRBJ1-1 - - TRBV27 CASSPGGNTEAFF TGTGCCAGCAGTCCGGGGGGGAATACTGAAGCTTTCTTT
TRBJ2-3 - - TRBV6-5 CASSYRLDSTDTQYF TGTGCCAGCAGTTACCGTTTGGACTCCACAGATACGCAGTATTTT
TRBJ2-7 - - TRBV6-5 CASSYSPDLISYEQYF TGTGCCAGCAGTTACTCCCCGGACTTGATCTCCTACGAGCAGTACTTC
TRBJ1-3 - TRBD1 TRBV7-6 CASSLGAGGSGNTIYF TGTGCCAGCTCCTTGGGGGCAGGGGGCTCTGGAAACACCATATATTTT
TRBJ1-1 - TRBD1 TRBV9 CASSNSGGSNTEAFF TGTGCCAGCAGCAACTCAGGGGGCTCGAACACTGAAGCTTTCTTT
TRBJ1-1 few - TRBV5-1 CASSLAAGMSTEAFF TGCGCCAGCAGCTTGGCCGCAGGGATGAGCACTGAAGCTTTCTTT
TRBJ2-7 few TRBD2 TRBV7-2 CASSRTSAYEQYF TGTGCCAGCAGCAGGACTAGCGCCTACGAGCAGTACTTC
TRBJ2-7 - TRBD2 TRBV28 CASSHITSGFYEQYF TGTGCCAGCAGCCACATAACTAGCGGTTTCTACGAGCAGTACTTC
TRBJ2-2 - TRBD2 TRBV5-1 CASGPGGGNTGELFF TGCGCCAGCGGACCTGGGGGGGGGAACACCGGGGAGCTGTTTTTT
TRBJ2-1 - - TRBV7-8 CASSLVGLISHNEQFF TGTGCCAGCAGCTTAGTTGGGCTGATCTCCCACAATGAGCAGTTCTTC
TRBJ1-5 - TRBD1 TRBV19 CASSILPSSGQGNQPQHF TGTGCCAGTAGTATCCTCCCCTCTTCTGGACAGGGCAATCAGCCCCAGCATTTT
TRBJ1-2 - - TRBV5-1 CASSSSGITNYGYTF TGCGCCAGCAGCTCCTCGGGGATAACTAACTATGGCTACACCTTC
TRBJ2-7 - TRBD2 TRBV5-1 CASAGGGDAGQYF TGCGCCAGCGCCGGGGGGGGAGACGCGGGGCAGTACTTC
TRBJ2-5 - TRBD2 TRBV5-5 CASSLALTSGKYQETQYF TGTGCCAGCAGCTTGGCCCTTACTAGCGGAAAGTACCAAGAGACCCAGTACTTC
TRBJ2-1 - TRBD2 TRBV18 CASSPRTSGIAGNNEQFF TGTGCCAGCTCACCACGGACTAGCGGGATCGCAGGGAACAATGAGCAGTTCTTC
TRBJ2-7 - TRBD2 TRBV9 CASSVGPSGKYEQYF TGTGCCAGCAGCGTAGGGCCTAGCGGGAAGTACGAGCAGTACTTC
TRBJ2-1 few TRBD2 TRBV7-2 CASSRKREVYNEQFF TGTGCCAGCAGCCGAAAGCGGGAGGTCTACAATGAGCAGTTCTTC
TRBJ1-2 - TRBD1 TRBV2 CASRTGVSVGYTF TGTGCCAGCCGGACAGGGGTTTCCGTTGGCTACACCTTC
TRBJ2-7 - TRBD1 TRBV5-6 CASSPYRDRDVYSSYEQYF TGTGCCAGCAGCCCCTACCGGGACAGGGACGTTTACAGCTCCTACGAGCAGTACTTC
TRBJ1-2 - TRBD1 TRBV5-1 CASSGGQGQYGYTF TGCGCCAGCAGCGGAGGACAGGGTCAATATGGCTACACCTTC
TRBJ2-1 - TRBD2 TRBV7-2 CASSFGGGGNNEQFF TGTGCCAGCAGCTTCGGAGGCGGGGGTAACAATGAGCAGTTCTTC
TRBJ2-1 - TRBD2 TRBV4-1 CASSQVAGVRNEQFF TGCGCCAGCAGCCAAGTTGCGGGAGTTCGTAATGAGCAGTTCTTC